Included here is one T cell receptor beta chain sequence, with context. Its specificity is unknown. Lesional scalp punch biopsies and peripheral blood came from alopecia areata patients. The sorting of PBMCs gave CD4+ and CD8+ T cells. Trimming stripped 0 bases from V and 10 bases from J, with 7 bases between. In germline, CDR1 is LGHNA, CDR2 YSLEER. The CDR3 totals 12 residues. This sample is part of a study of CD8+ T cells in alopecia areata. Study as a whole: Oral tofacitinib, 5 to 10 mg twice daily, was given in an open-label trial. Whole-study results and caveats: Lesional scalp, notably in alopecia totalis/universalis, had clonality above that of normal scalp.

cDNA serving as the sequencing template came from extracted, reverse transcribed RNA. Assay: immunoSEQ multiplex PCR; the TCRdb copy retains only in-frame clones and omits some. The sample has about 150,000 clones; around 55% are singletons. The sample consisted of CD8+ T cells sorted from blood, taken at week 0. The rearrangement uses TRBV4-3 and TRBJ2-1; D ambiguous. This receptor was taken from a human donor with alopecia areata. This CDR3 reads CASSQDPQEQFF. In DNA form, the CDR3 reads TGCGCCAGCAGCCAAGATCCCCAAGAGCAGTTCTTC.